The next 30 T cell receptor beta chains were all read from a single sample in a study of regulatory T cells in long-lasting Graves disease. Construction of the TCR beta libraries employed iRepertoire HTBI primers in conjunction with Arm-PCR of CDR3 regions. TCRdb re-called the multiplex PCR reads through MiXCR, storing one row per CDR3 protein. The table records some 370,000 distinct CDR3 sequences, about 12% of them present only once. The time point: newly diagnosed GD, antithyroid drugs for less than 3 months. The authors made the TCR library using RNA they extracted from PBMCs. A further study also used this sample, focusing on T cells in Graves' hyperthyroidism and ophthalmopathy.

The specimen comprised peripheral blood mononuclear cells (PBMCs), sampled at new diagnosis, from a patient treated with antithyroid drugs. The receptors originated from a woman aged 18-30 years with Graves disease.

This clonotype has only one observation. A much more abundant neighbour one base away suggests this may be a read error. V is TRBV15 and J is TRBJ1-6; D remains unclear. The V and J ends lost 3 bases and 6 bases respectively, with 18 bases between them. The germline V gene has CDR1 LNHNV and CDR2 YYDKDF (reference sequence). The length of the CDR3 is 17 residues. DNA of the CDR3: TGTGCCACCAGCAGTTTGTGGGAGCGTGAGTCTAATTCACCCCTCCACTTT. Its translation: CATSSLWERESNSPLHF. Based on the CDR3 plus reference TRBV15 and TRBJ1-6, the full variable domain is DAMVIQNPRYQVTQFGKPVTLSCSQTLNHNVMYWYQQKSSQAPKLLFHYYDKDFNNEADTPDNFQSRRPNTSFCFLDIRSPGLGDTAMYLCATSSLWERESNSPLHFGNGTRLTVT.

This clonotype was counted only a few times. The V call is TRBV7-2, the J call TRBJ2-3, with 9 positions matching TRBD2. The germline V gene has CDR1 SGHTA and CDR2 FQGNSA. This CDR3 has 13 amino acids. The CDR3, as DNA: TGTGTAGCGGGAGCGGGAACTGATGTTACGCAGTATTTT. Translating gives CVAGAGTDVTQYF.

This clonotype was detected many times. The rearrangement joins TRBV12-3 or TRBV12-4 to TRBJ1-4, with a tentative D call TRBD1 (6 bases). The V end lost 3 bases, the J end lost 8 bases, and 19 bases lay between the germline ends. CDR3 length: 16 amino acids. The CDR3 DNA is TGTGCCAGCAGTTTCCGCCTTACAGGGCTGAACGAAAAACTGTTTTTT. Translated: CASSFRLTGLNEKLFF.

Turning to this clonotype: A clone one base away is much larger, so this may be a read error. The chain is built from TRBV7-2 and TRBJ1-2, with 9 bases fitting TRBD1. CDR1 and CDR2 from the germline V gene are SGHTA and FQGNSA. CDR3 size: 17 residues. V was clipped by 0 bases and J by 5 bases; unmatched bases: 10. The DNA for the CDR3 is TGTGCCAGCAGCTTAGCCTCTTCGGGACAGGGAACATATGGCTACACCTTC. Translating it yields CASSLASSGQGTYGYTF.

At least ten counts were recorded for this clonotype. J is TRBJ1-1 and V is TRBV2; TRBD1 matches 12 bases. V lost 4 bases, J lost 10 bases, and 7 bases stayed unmatched. Germline V gives CDR1 SNHLY, CDR2 FYNNEI. The CDR3 spans 14 residues. The CDR3 loop reads CASSGMGQGATAFF. As DNA, the CDR3 is TGTGCCAGCAGTGGGATGGGACAGGGGGCGACAGCTTTCTTT.

This clonotype has ten or more counts. The CDR3 DNA reads as TGTGCCAGCAGTCTGAAGGACAGAGCGCAGTATTTT. Translating it yields CASSLKDRAQYF. The chain has TRBV28 and TRBJ2-3; D possibly corresponds to TRBD1 (6 bases). This CDR3 has 12 residues. V was shortened by 5 bases and J by 10 bases, with 13 bases between the two germline ends. Per the germline V gene, CDR1 is MDHEN and CDR2 is SYDVKM.

This clonotype was observed many times. The gene calls are TRBV7-2 and TRBJ2-7; D call uncertain. Per the germline V gene, CDR1 is SGHTA and CDR2 is FQGNSA. The V and J ends lost 1 base and 0 bases respectively, with 13 bases between them. This CDR3 has 16 residues. In nucleotides, the CDR3 is TGTGCCAGCAGCTTAGTTAGCAGACCCATCTCCTACGAGCAGTACTTC. Protein sequence: CASSLVSRPISYEQYF.

This clonotype occurred a few times. The chain joins TRBV19 to TRBJ2-5; a possible D gene is TRBD1 (6 bases). Trimming cost V 3 bases and J 2 bases, with 13 bases left between them. There are 15 residues in the CDR3. CDR1 and CDR2 (germline): LNHDA, SQIVND (reference sequence). CDR3 in amino acids: CASSIRGTRQETQYF. The CDR3 coding sequence is TGTGCCAGTAGTATTCGTGGGACACGACAAGAGACCCAGTACTTC.

J is TRBJ1-2 and V is TRBV7-9; D unclear. Per the germline V gene, CDR1 is SEHNR and CDR2 is FQNEAQ (reference sequence). The CDR3 has 15 residues. Trimming took 0 bases from V and 5 from J, leaving 13 bases between them. CDR3 in DNA: TGTGCCAGCAGCTTAGCGATCACCGGCGGATATGGCTACACCTTC. Its translation is CASSLAITGGYGYTF.

There are many counts of this clonotype. The chain combines TRBV7-8 with TRBJ1-2, with D maybe TRBD1 (5 bases). Trimming took 4 bases from V and 4 from J, leaving 13 bases between them. The CDR3 is made up of 14 amino acids. Germline loops: CDR1 SGHVS, CDR2 FQNEAQ. As DNA, the CDR3 is TGTGCCAGCAGCTGGGGGGGAGGCATCTATGGCTACACCTTC. This translates into CASSWGGGIYGYTF.

This clonotype was seen only a few times. The chain uses TRBV19 and TRBJ1-5; a possible D gene is TRBD1 (5 bases). The CDR3 spans 18 residues. V gave up 3 bases and J gave up 1 base, with 19 bases separating them. From germline, CDR1 is LNHDA and CDR2 SQIVND (reference sequence). The CDR3 here is CASSIGPLQGRSNQPQHF. CDR3 nucleotide sequence: TGTGCCAGTAGTATTGGTCCACTCCAGGGCAGGAGCAATCAGCCCCAGCATTTT.

This clonotype has ten or more counts. This chain joins TRBV6-5 and TRBJ2-7; D might be TRBD1 (5 bases). The CDR3 runs 14 residues. Trimming pared 1 base from V and 2 bases from J, leaving 9 bases between. CDR1 is MNHEY, CDR2 SVGAGI, per germline. The CDR3 sequence: CASSYWGRPYEQYF. In DNA, the CDR3 is TGTGCCAGCAGTTACTGGGGCAGACCCTACGAGCAGTACTTC.

This clonotype was found many times. This sequence joins TRBV2 and TRBJ1-1; D call uncertain. The CDR3 extends over 12 amino acids. The V end was cut by 10 bases, the J end by 5 bases, with 14 bases between. In germline, CDR1 is SNHLY, CDR2 FYNNEI. The CDR3 DNA reads TGTGCCACTCCGACGGGGTGGACTGAAGCTTTCTTT. Its protein is CATPTGWTEAFF.

As to this clonotype: One end of the junction fails to match germline, which may point to a read error. CDR3 sequence reads: CSARPLDGHYGYSF. In nucleotides, the CDR3 is TGCAGTGCTAGACCCCTAGACGGACACTATGGCTACTCCTTC. The rearrangement links TRBV20-1 to TRBJ1-2, with D perhaps matching TRBD1 (5 bases). Germline values: CDR1 DFQATT, CDR2 SNEGSKA (reference sequence). The CDR3 runs to 14 residues.

The sample holds many counts of this clonotype. The rearrangement uses TRBV5-1 and TRBJ1-1; D is possibly TRBD1 (5 bases). CDR1 SGHRS and CDR2 YFSETQ come from the germline V gene. This CDR3 region has 14 residues. The V and J ends lost 3 bases and 11 bases respectively, with 20 bases between them. As DNA, the CDR3 is TGCGCCAGCAGCTCCAAACGTGGTTTCGGGGCGGCTTTCTTT. It is translated as CASSSKRGFGAAFF. Full variable domain (missing parts from reference TRBV5-1 and TRBJ1-1): KAGVTQTPRYLIKTRGQQVTLSCSPISGHRSVSWYQQTPGQGLQFLFEYFSETQRNKGNFPGRFSGRQFSNSRSEMNVSTLELGDSALYLCASSSKRGFGAAFFGQGTRLTVV.

This clonotype was counted ten times or more. The rearrangement links TRBV11-2 to TRBJ2-5, with 15 positions matching TRBD2. The CDR3 sequence is 18 residues long. Germline V gives CDR1 SGHAT, CDR2 FQNNGV. Germline trimming cut 5 bases from V and 1 base from J; bases unmatched to any gene: 8. DNA for the CDR3: TGTGCCAGCAGCCCCTTGGGACTAGCGGGGGGACTCCAAGAGACCCAGTACTTC. Protein: CASSPLGLAGGLQETQYF.

This clonotype was seen only a few times. The V and J genes are TRBV7-9 and TRBJ1-2, with TRBD1 matching 7 bases. The junction had 16 bases not matched to a gene; V was cut back by 4 bases and J by 14 bases. The CDR3 runs 14 residues. Germline values: CDR1 SEHNR, CDR2 FQNEAQ (reference sequence). CDR3 DNA: TGTGCCAGCAGCTCCCCGGGACAGTCCCTAGGAAAGACCTTC. Amino acids: CASSSPGQSLGKTF.

The chain employs TRBV6-1 and TRBJ2-1; D gene ambiguous. Germline V gives CDR1 MNHNS, CDR2 SASEGT. The V end lost 8 bases, the J end lost 1 base, and 9 bases lay between the germline ends. This CDR3 region has 13 residues. CDR3 DNA: TGTGCCAGCGGCCGGGCGTCCTACAATGAGCAGTTCTTC. Residues: CASGRASYNEQFF.

This clonotype was counted a few times. The rearrangement uses TRBV30 and TRBJ2-2; a possible D gene is TRBD1 (5 bases). The ends were cut back, 1 base at V and 6 bases at J, with 12 bases in the middle. Germline V CDR1 and CDR2: GTSNPN, SVGIG (reference sequence). The CDR3 sequence is 14 residues long. The DNA for the CDR3 is TGTGCCTGGAGTGCTCCCAGGGTTTCCGGGGAGCTGTTTTTT. It translates to CAWSAPRVSGELFF.

This clonotype was seen repeatedly, ten times or more. This sequence joins TRBV5-1 and TRBJ2-7; tentatively, D is TRBD1 or TRBD2 (5 bases each). V shed 6 bases and J shed 8 bases, with 21 bases lying between them. CDR3 length: 14 residues. CDR1 and CDR2 (germline): SGHRS, YFSETQ. Here the CDR3 DNA reads TGCGCCAGCACCGCGGCCTACTCCGGGGCAAAGCAGTACTTC. This sequence encodes CASTAAYSGAKQYF. The full variable domain, in which reference TRBV5-1 and TRBJ2-7 provide the parts outside the CDR3, is KAGVTQTPRYLIKTRGQQVTLSCSPISGHRSVSWYQQTPGQGLQFLFEYFSETQRNKGNFPGRFSGRQFSNSRSEMNVSTLELGDSALYLCASTAAYSGAKQYFGPGTRLTVT.

This clonotype was seen at least ten times. The CDR3 sequence: CASSEAATYEQYV. CDR3 coding DNA: TGTGCCAGCAGTGAAGCAGCCACCTACGAGCAGTACGTC. The chain uses TRBV2 and TRBJ2-7; D not certain. Germline V CDR1 and CDR2: SNHLY, FYNNEI. V gave up 0 bases and J gave up 2 bases, with 5 bases separating them. The CDR3 has 13 residues.

This clonotype was counted many times. The chain joins TRBV12-3 or TRBV12-4 to TRBJ2-7; D is ambiguous. V lost 1 base and J lost 4, with 8 bases in between. The CDR3 is 13 amino acids. CDR3 DNA: TGTGCCAGCAGTTTAGGCCGAGGATACGAGCAGTACTTC. Its translation: CASSLGRGYEQYF.

This chain joins TRBV3-1 and TRBJ2-1; 8 nucleotides agree with TRBD2. The junction had 9 bases not matched to a gene; V was cut back by 4 bases and J by 7 bases. Looked up from germline, CDR1 is LGHDT and CDR2 is YNNKEL (reference sequence). The CDR3 runs 15 residues. The CDR3 loop is CASSPRAGVGNEQFF. In DNA form, the CDR3 reads TGTGCCAGCAGCCCTAGAGCGGGAGTTGGGAATGAGCAGTTCTTC.

This clonotype was recorded many times. The chain links TRBV6-2 or TRBV6-3 to TRBJ1-2; 12 positions agree with TRBD1. With 5 bases clipped from V and 4 bases from J, the junction kept 11 bases outside the gene matches. CDR3 length: 17 residues. Per the germline V gene, CDR1 is MNHEY and CDR2 is SVGEGT. The CDR3 nucleotides are TGTGCCAGCAGTGAATTAAGAGGGACAGGGGGCGTCTATGGCTACACCTTC. Protein product: CASSELRGTGGVYGYTF.

V gene TRBV27 combines with J gene TRBJ1-2; weak D call: TRBD1 (6 bases). CDR3 length equals 14 residues. Germline CDR1 MNHEY, CDR2 SMNVEV (reference sequence). V lost 3 bases and J 4 bases, leaving 12 bases between the germline ends. The CDR3 DNA is TGTGCCAGCAGTTTCAGGGGCCGGGGCTATGGCTACACCTTC. It translates to CASSFRGRGYGYTF.

The chain links TRBV6-1 to TRBJ1-1, with a weak D call TRBD1 (5 bases). Germline loops: CDR1 MNHNS, CDR2 SASEGT. V lost 8 bases, J lost 5 bases, and 15 bases lay in between. The CDR3 spans 13 residues. CDR3 amino acids: CASPRQGWTEAFF. CDR3 sequence (DNA): TGTGCCAGCCCGCGGCAGGGATGGACTGAAGCTTTCTTT.

This clonotype was recorded at least ten times. This chain joins TRBV20-1 and TRBJ2-5; 7 bases line up with TRBD1. The CDR3 runs 16 residues. Germline trimming cut 0 bases from V and 1 base from J; bases unmatched to any gene: 8. Per germline, CDR1 DFQATT and CDR2 SNEGSKA (reference sequence). CDR3 protein: CSARELRDSSQETQYF. For the CDR3, the DNA is TGCAGTGCTAGAGAGTTACGGGACAGCAGCCAAGAGACCCAGTACTTC.

The rearrangement joins TRBV20-1 to TRBJ2-3; 9 nucleotides match TRBD2. The ends lost 1 base at V and 2 bases at J; junction bases unmatched: 4. CDR3 size: 15 residues. Germline V gives CDR1 DFQATT, CDR2 SNEGSKA (reference sequence). CDR3 loop: CSARGQREATDTQYF. The DNA for the CDR3 is TGCAGTGCTAGAGGTCAGCGGGAGGCCACAGATACGCAGTATTTT.

The sample holds many counts of this clonotype. V and J are TRBV20-1 and TRBJ1-1; D gene uncertain. The CDR3 contains 13 residues. V lost 4 bases, J lost 2 bases, and 11 bases lay in between. The germline V gene encodes CDR1 DFQATT and CDR2 SNEGSKA (reference sequence). CDR3 sequence: CSATGSTNTEAFF. Here the CDR3 DNA reads TGCAGTGCTACGGGCAGCACAAACACTGAAGCTTTCTTT.

This clonotype appeared many times. J is TRBJ2-3 and V is TRBV9; no definite D call. CDR1 and CDR2 (germline): SGDLS, YYNGEE. The V end lost 0 bases, the J end lost 4 bases, and 6 bases lay between the germline ends. The CDR3 length is 13 residues. CDR3 residues: CASSVERADTQYF. In DNA, the CDR3 is TGTGCCAGCAGCGTAGAAAGGGCAGATACGCAGTATTTT.